The clone carrying this T cell receptor (beta chain) was seen many times. The sample originates from a study of T cells in Graves' hyperthyroidism and ophthalmopathy. Amplification targeted TCR beta CDR3 regions from RNA transcripts. The HTBI primer set was used in a first-round RT-PCR of the TCR CDR3. TCRdb re-called the multiplex PCR reads with MiXCR, one entry per CDR3 protein. The repertoire holds around 600,000 distinct CDR3 sequences, with more than 13% as singletons. This CDR3 comprises 16 residues. CDR1 and CDR2 from the germline V gene are MNHEY and SMNVEV (reference sequence). The V gene lost 2 bases and the J gene lost 0 bases, with 10 bases spanning the gap.

The receptor was derived from a woman in her late teens or twenties with Graves' ophthalmopathy. Specimen: blood. The chain uses TRBV27 and TRBJ2-2; D may match TRBD1 or TRBD2 (5 bases each). In DNA, the CDR3 is TGTGCCAGCAGTTTAGGTGGGACGGCGAACACCGGGGAGCTGTTTTTT. It codes for CASSLGGTANTGELFF.